One sample yielded the 25 T cell receptor beta chains listed below, sequenced in a study of T-cell reconstitution after alpha-beta-depleted transplantation in children. Construction of the TCRbeta library involved unique molecular identifiers. Each CDR3 protein is one row after TCRdb ran MiXCR on the PCR reads. The repertoire holds over 150,000 distinct CDR3 sequences, with under 8.5% as singletons. The sample consisted of PBMCs, taken before TCRalphabeta/CD19-depleted stem cell transplant. Receptor source: a boy between 2 and 10 years old with acute lymphoblastic leukemia, due to receive a stem cell transplant.

In its sample, this clonotype was seen many times. The chain joins TRBV7-8 to TRBJ2-7; 9 bases are shared with TRBD1. The CDR3 has 13 amino acids. Germline CDR1 and CDR2: SGHVS and FQNEAQ. Unmatched junction bases numbered 4, after V lost 6 bases and J lost 4 bases. This CDR3 reads CASRPTGGYEQYF. As DNA, the CDR3 is TGTGCCAGCAGGCCGACAGGGGGGTACGAGCAGTACTTC.

This clonotype was counted many times. The J gene is TRBJ2-7, the V gene TRBV2; no definite D call. The germline gives CDR1 SNHLY, CDR2 FYNNEI. This CDR3 region has 10 residues. Trimming shortened V by 4 bases and J by 11 bases, and 9 bases separated the two germline ends. The DNA for the CDR3 is TGTGCCAGCAGTGGCACAGAGAAGTACTTC. This sequence encodes CASSGTEKYF.

This clonotype was detected ten times or more. The J gene is TRBJ1-2, the V gene TRBV29-1, with TRBD1 matching over 7 bases. The germline gives CDR1 SQVTM, CDR2 ANQGSEA. Trimming at V came to 0 bases and at J to 7 bases, leaving 5 bases not matched to a gene. The CDR3 is 13 amino acids. The CDR3 protein is CSVEDRGHAGYTF. The CDR3 DNA is TGCAGCGTTGAAGATAGGGGGCATGCTGGCTACACCTTC.

This clonotype was seen ten or more times. The CDR3 reads CASSLVGGFSYEQYF. Here the CDR3 DNA reads TGCGCCAGCAGCTTGGTAGGGGGTTTCTCCTACGAGCAGTACTTC. The chain carries TRBV5-1 and TRBJ2-7; maybe TRBD1 (6 bases). In germline, CDR1 is SGHRS, CDR2 YFSETQ. The V gene lost 0 bases and the J gene lost 0 bases, with 10 bases spanning the gap. CDR3 length equals 15 residues.

This clonotype was observed a few times. This chain connects TRBV20-1 to TRBJ2-1, with D possibly being TRBD2 (5 bases). Germline V gene sequence: CDR1 DFQATT, CDR2 SNEGSKA (reference sequence). The CDR3 is made up of 16 amino acids. The CDR3, as DNA: TGCTGTCTTCTAGCCTCTCGAGGAAGCTCCTACAATGAGCAGTTCTTC. As protein: CCLLASRGSSYNEQFF.

This clonotype was recorded at least ten times. This chain joins TRBV28 and TRBJ1-1; no definite D call. The germline CDR1 and CDR2 sequences are MDHEN and SYDVKM. Trimming took 10 bases from V and 0 from J, leaving 18 bases between them. The CDR3 is 15 residues long. CDR3 DNA sequence: TGTGCCACACGATCACCTGAGACTATGAACACTGAAGCTTTCTTT. It translates to CATRSPETMNTEAFF. Complete variable domain (other parts from reference TRBV28 and TRBJ1-1): DVKVTQSSRYLVKRTGEKVFLECVQDMDHENMFWYRQDPGLGLRLIYFSYDVKMKEKGDIPEGYSVSREKKERFSLILESASTNQTSMYLCATRSPETMNTEAFFGQGTRLTVV.

This clonotype has at least ten counts. The chain recombines TRBV20-1 with TRBJ2-3, with 9 bases identical to TRBD2. Germline V gene lookup returns CDR1 DFQATT and CDR2 SNEGSKA (reference sequence). This CDR3 has 15 residues. V lost 6 bases, J lost 5 bases, and 12 bases stayed unmatched. Here the CDR3 reads CSASWVVAGVDTQYF. The DNA of the CDR3 is TGCAGTGCCAGCTGGGTGGTAGCGGGAGTAGATACGCAGTATTTT.

The CDR3 is CASRTSGGGSEKLFF. CDR3 coding DNA: TGTGCCAGCAGGACCTCTGGGGGGGGGAGTGAAAAACTGTTTTTT. The rearrangement links TRBV12-3 or TRBV12-4 to TRBJ1-4, with a possible D match to TRBD1 (5 bases). V gave up 6 bases and J gave up 7 bases, with 18 bases separating them. The CDR3 is made up of 15 amino acids.

In this sample, this clonotype turned up many times. This sequence joins TRBV7-2 and TRBJ2-2, with D uncertain. The germline gives CDR1 SGHTA, CDR2 FQGNSA. CDR3 length: 11 amino acids. V gave up 7 bases and J gave up 2 bases, with 2 bases separating them. DNA of the CDR3: TGTGCCAGCACCAACACCGGGGAGCTGTTTTTT. It specifies CASTNTGELFF.

This clonotype was seen ten or more times. The gene calls are TRBV12-3 or TRBV12-4 and TRBJ2-7; D is ambiguous. V was shortened by 9 bases and J by 2 bases, with 8 bases between the two germline ends. The CDR3 runs to 11 residues. For the CDR3, the DNA is TGTGCCAGTCGACTGACCTACGAGCAGTACTTC. It codes for CASRLTYEQYF.

The sample holds many counts of this clonotype. This chain uses TRBV20-1 with TRBJ1-1; perhaps TRBD1 as D (6 bases). Germline lookup yields CDR1 DFQATT and CDR2 SNEGSKA (reference sequence). Trimming took 0 bases from V and 4 from J, leaving 12 bases between them. The CDR3 runs 14 residues. For the CDR3, the DNA is TGCAGTGCTAGAGAAGGGGGTCTTGTCACTGAAGCTTTCTTT. Its protein product is CSAREGGLVTEAFF.

This clonotype was counted at least ten times. This sequence joins TRBV29-1 and TRBJ2-4; D might be TRBD1 or TRBD2, each matching 5 bases. Trimming stripped 6 bases from V and 0 bases from J, with 9 bases between. The CDR3 is 13 amino acids. The germline gives CDR1 SQVTM, CDR2 ANQGSEA. CDR3 bases: TGCAGCGTCGGGGACGGAGCCAAAAACATTCAGTACTTC. This encodes CSVGDGAKNIQYF.

This clonotype was detected ten times or more. J is TRBJ1-1 and V is TRBV6-5; D ambiguous. Trimming left V 4 bases short and J 1 base short, with 7 bases between. The CDR3 runs to 13 residues. CDR1 and CDR2 from the germline V gene are MNHEY and SVGAGI. The DNA of the CDR3 is TGTGCCAGCAGTTCGTGGCAGAACACTGAAGCTTTCTTT. It translates to CASSSWQNTEAFF.

This clonotype was seen repeatedly, ten times or more. The chain combines TRBV10-1 with TRBJ1-1; 7 bases match TRBD1. CDR3 length: 12 amino acids. The V and J ends lost 11 bases and 1 base, in that order; junction bases with no gene match: 4. Germline V gene lookup returns CDR1 WNHNN and CDR2 SYGVQD (reference sequence). The CDR3 region has the DNA TGCGCCGGGACAGAGCCGAACACTGAAGCTTTCTTT. Its translation is CAGTEPNTEAFF.

This clonotype was counted ten times or more. CDR3 in amino acids: CASSLSRLNTEAFF. The CDR3 nucleotides read TGTGCCAGCAGCCTCAGTAGGTTGAACACTGAAGCTTTCTTT. This chain connects TRBV7-8 to TRBJ1-1; D remains unclear. This CDR3 is built from 14 residues. CDR1 is SGHVS and CDR2 is FQNEAQ in the germline V gene. Trimming took 5 bases from V and 0 from J, leaving 10 bases between them.

This chain connects TRBV6-1 to TRBJ2-1, with 11 bases fitting TRBD2. The junction had 5 bases not matched to a gene; V was cut back by 4 bases and J by 3 bases. Germline CDR1 MNHNS, CDR2 SASEGT. The CDR3 has 16 amino acids. This CDR3 reads CASSVTSGRIYNEQFF. Here the CDR3 DNA reads TGTGCCAGCAGTGTTACTAGCGGGAGAATCTACAATGAGCAGTTCTTC.

This clonotype was counted between two and nine times. The chain employs TRBV28 and TRBJ2-7; 9 bases line up with TRBD2. CDR1 MDHEN and CDR2 SYDVKM come from the germline V gene. The ends lost 6 bases at V and 3 bases at J; junction bases unmatched: 6. This CDR3 region has 14 residues. The CDR3: CASSPFSGGYEQYF. CDR3 coding DNA: TGTGCCAGCAGCCCATTTAGCGGGGGCTACGAGCAGTACTTC.

This clonotype came up many times. The genes are TRBV3-1 and TRBJ2-5; D ambiguous. Trimming left V 8 bases short and J 5 bases short, with 9 bases between. Germline CDR1 and CDR2: LGHDT and YNNKEL (reference sequence). This CDR3 is built from 11 residues. The CDR3 DNA reads as TGTGCCAGCGCGCAACACGAGACCCAGTACTTC. Translated: CASAQHETQYF.

This chain connects TRBV20-1 to TRBJ2-7; 8 nucleotides line up with TRBD2. Germline V gene data show CDR1 as DFQATT and CDR2 as SNEGSKA (reference sequence). This CDR3 spans 14 amino acids. Losses at the gene ends were 5 bases for V and 7 bases for J; bases not matched to a gene: 13. The CDR3 protein is CSAPGTSRLGEQYF. In DNA form, the CDR3 reads TGCAGTGCTCCCGGGACTAGTAGGCTGGGGGAGCAGTACTTC.

The gene calls are TRBV2 and TRBJ2-5, with D hard to call. V shed 4 bases and J shed 5 bases, with 11 bases lying between them. Germline V gene lookup returns CDR1 SNHLY and CDR2 FYNNEI. The CDR3 spans 13 residues. Written as DNA, the CDR3 is TGTGCCAGCAGTGTAGGCATTTGGGAGACCCAGTACTTC. It specifies CASSVGIWETQYF.

This clonotype was seen a handful of times. J is TRBJ2-3 and V is TRBV20-1; the match to TRBD2 covers 12 bases. The CDR3 spans 17 residues. The germline CDR1 and CDR2 sequences are DFQATT and SNEGSKA (reference sequence). J lost 3 bases, V lost 8 bases, and 15 bases had no gene match. The CDR3 DNA follows: TGCAGTTTCTTGGTAACTAGCGGGGGGCCGAGGACAGATACGCAGTATTTT. It yields the protein CSFLVTSGGPRTDTQYF.

The table lists this clonotype with a few counts. This rearrangement joins TRBV11-3 to TRBJ2-3; 13 bases are a match to TRBD2. The V gene end was trimmed by 2 bases and the J gene end by 4 bases; junction bases not matched to a gene: 6. This CDR3 is 17 amino acids long. Germline CDR1 reads SGHNT; CDR2 reads YENEEA. CDR3 bases: TGTGCCAGCAGCTTAAACCGACTAGCGGGAGGTTCAGATACGCAGTATTTT. Its protein is CASSLNRLAGGSDTQYF.

This clonotype has a handful of counts. The rearrangement links TRBV7-2 to TRBJ1-1; tentative D call: TRBD1 (5 bases). The CDR3 contains 15 residues. Germline V CDR1 and CDR2: SGHTA, FQGNSA. The V gene lost 3 bases and the J gene lost 4 bases, with 15 bases spanning the gap. CDR3 DNA sequence: TGTGCCAGCAGCTTCCAGGGTACGGTGGGCACTGAAGCTTTCTTT. The encoded protein is CASSFQGTVGTEAFF.

This clonotype was observed many times. This chain links TRBV7-6 with TRBJ2-5, with D unresolved. Germline lookup yields CDR1 SGHVS and CDR2 FNYEAQ. CDR3 size: 13 residues. V was clipped by 3 bases and J by 4 bases, with 9 bases between them. The CDR3 DNA sequence: TGTGCCAGCAGCTTTGTTATACGAGAGACCCAGTACTTC. This encodes CASSFVIRETQYF.

This sequence joins TRBV5-1 and TRBJ1-2, with a weak D call TRBD1 (6 bases). The CDR3 covers 15 residues. Trimming stripped 2 bases from V and 6 bases from J, with 17 bases between. Germline V gives CDR1 SGHRS, CDR2 YFSETQ. The CDR3 loop reads CASSFRGGSGNGYTF. CDR3 nucleotide sequence: TGCGCCAGCAGCTTCAGGGGAGGATCGGGGAATGGCTACACCTTC.